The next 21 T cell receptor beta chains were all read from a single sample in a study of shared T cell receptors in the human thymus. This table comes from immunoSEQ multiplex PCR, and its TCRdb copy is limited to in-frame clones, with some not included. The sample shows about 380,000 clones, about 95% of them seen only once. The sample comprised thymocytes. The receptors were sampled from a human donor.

The CDR3 region is CASSQDLPDTQYF. In nucleotides, the CDR3 is TGTGCCAGCAGCCAAGATCTTCCAGATACGCAGTATTTT. V and J are TRBV4-2 and TRBJ2-3; the D is unclear. V was cut by 0 bases and J by 4 bases, with 5 bases left in between. This CDR3 contains 13 residues. Germline loops: CDR1 LGHNA, CDR2 YNFKEQ.

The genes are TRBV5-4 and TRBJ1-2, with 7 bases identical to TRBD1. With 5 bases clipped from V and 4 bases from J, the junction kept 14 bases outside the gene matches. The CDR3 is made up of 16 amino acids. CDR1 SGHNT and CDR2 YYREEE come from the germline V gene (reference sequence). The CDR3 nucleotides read TGTGCCAGCAGTCGTAAGGGGCAGGGGGAGTTCTATGGCTACACCTTC. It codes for CASSRKGQGEFYGYTF.

The CDR3 DNA sequence: TGTGCCAGCAGTTTACCCTCAACCTCCGACGAGGGCAACACCGGGGAGCTGTTTTTT. Residues: CASSLPSTSDEGNTGELFF. V is TRBV28 and J is TRBJ2-2; D may be TRBD2 (5 bases). V dropped 2 bases and J dropped 2 bases, with 21 bases sitting between them. The CDR3 totals 19 residues. Per germline, CDR1 MDHEN and CDR2 SYDVKM. The full variable domain, in which reference TRBV28 and TRBJ2-2 provide the parts outside the CDR3, is DVKVTQSSRYLVKRTGEKVFLECVQDMDHENMFWYRQDPGLGLRLIYFSYDVKMKEKGDIPEGYSVSREKKERFSLILESASTNQTSMYLCASSLPSTSDEGNTGELFFGEGSRLTVL.

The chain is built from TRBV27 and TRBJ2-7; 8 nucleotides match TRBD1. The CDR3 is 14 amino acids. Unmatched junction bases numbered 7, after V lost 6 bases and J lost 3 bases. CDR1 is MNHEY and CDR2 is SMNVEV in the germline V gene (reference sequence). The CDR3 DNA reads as TGTGCCAGCAGCCGGGGGACAGGCAACTACGAGCAGTACTTC. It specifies CASSRGTGNYEQYF.

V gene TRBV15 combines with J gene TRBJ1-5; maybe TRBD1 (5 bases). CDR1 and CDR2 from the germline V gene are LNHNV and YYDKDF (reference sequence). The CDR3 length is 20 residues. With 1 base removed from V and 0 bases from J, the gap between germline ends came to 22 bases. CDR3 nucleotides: TGTGCCACCAGCAGAGCGCCGGGGGGGGAAATCGGAAATAGCAATCAGCCCCAGCATTTT. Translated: CATSRAPGGEIGNSNQPQHF.

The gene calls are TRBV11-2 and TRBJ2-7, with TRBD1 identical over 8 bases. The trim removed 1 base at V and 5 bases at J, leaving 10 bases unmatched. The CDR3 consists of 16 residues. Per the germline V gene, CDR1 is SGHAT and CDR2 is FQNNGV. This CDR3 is CASSLGGQGAVNEQYF. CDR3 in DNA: TGTGCCAGCAGCTTAGGGGGTCAGGGGGCGGTAAACGAGCAGTACTTC.

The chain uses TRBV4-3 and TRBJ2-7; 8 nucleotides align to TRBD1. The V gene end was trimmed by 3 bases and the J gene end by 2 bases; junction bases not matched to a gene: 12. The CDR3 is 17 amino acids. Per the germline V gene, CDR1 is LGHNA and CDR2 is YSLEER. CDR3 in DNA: TGCGCCAGCAGCCATCCCCGGGGAAGGACAGGGACCTACGAGCAGTACTTC. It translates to CASSHPRGRTGTYEQYF.

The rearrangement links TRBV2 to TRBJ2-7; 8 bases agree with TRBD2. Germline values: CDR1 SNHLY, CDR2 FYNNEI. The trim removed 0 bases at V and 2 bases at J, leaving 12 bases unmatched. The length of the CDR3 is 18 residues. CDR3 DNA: TGTGCCAGCAGTGAAGCGGTGATAGCGGGGATTGCAGCCTACGAGCAGTACTTC. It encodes CASSEAVIAGIAAYEQYF.

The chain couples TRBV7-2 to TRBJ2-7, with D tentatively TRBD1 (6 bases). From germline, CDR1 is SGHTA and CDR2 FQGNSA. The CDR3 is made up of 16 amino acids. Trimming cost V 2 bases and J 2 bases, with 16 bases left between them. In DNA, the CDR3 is TGTGCCAGCAGCTTAAGGCAGGGGCGCCCCCCCTACGAGCAGTACTTC. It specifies CASSLRQGRPPYEQYF.

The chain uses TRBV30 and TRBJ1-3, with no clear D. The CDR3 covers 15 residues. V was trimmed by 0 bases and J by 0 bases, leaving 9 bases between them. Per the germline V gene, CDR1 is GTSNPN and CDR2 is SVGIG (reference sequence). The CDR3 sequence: CAWSVRAGSGNTIYF. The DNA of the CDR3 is TGTGCCTGGAGTGTACGGGCGGGCTCTGGAAACACCATATATTTT.

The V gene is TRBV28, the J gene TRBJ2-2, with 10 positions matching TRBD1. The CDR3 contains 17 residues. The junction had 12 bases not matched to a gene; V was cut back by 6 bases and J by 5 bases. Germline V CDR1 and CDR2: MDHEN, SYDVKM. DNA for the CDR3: TGTGCCAGCAGAGGAGACAGGGGGCCCTCGCGTACCGGGGAGCTGTTTTTT. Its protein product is CASRGDRGPSRTGELFF.

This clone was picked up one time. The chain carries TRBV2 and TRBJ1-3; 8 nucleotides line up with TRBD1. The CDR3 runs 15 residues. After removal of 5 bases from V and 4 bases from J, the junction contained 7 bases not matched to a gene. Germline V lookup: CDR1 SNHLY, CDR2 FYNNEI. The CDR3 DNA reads TGTGCCAGCAGTAGGGACAGGTCGGACGGAAACACCATATATTTT. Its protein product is CASSRDRSDGNTIYF.

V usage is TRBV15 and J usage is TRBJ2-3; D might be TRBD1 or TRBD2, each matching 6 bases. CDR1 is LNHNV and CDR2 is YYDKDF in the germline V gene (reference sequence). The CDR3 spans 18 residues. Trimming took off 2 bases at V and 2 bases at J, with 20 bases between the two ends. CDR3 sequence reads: CATSRPNPKGGTTDTQYF. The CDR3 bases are TGTGCCACCAGCAGACCTAACCCAAAAGGGGGGACCACAGATACGCAGTATTTT.

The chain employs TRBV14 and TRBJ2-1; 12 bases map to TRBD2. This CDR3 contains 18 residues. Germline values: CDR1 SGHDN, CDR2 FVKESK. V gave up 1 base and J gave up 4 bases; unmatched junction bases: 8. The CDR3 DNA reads TGTGCCAGCAGCCAAGTGTGTTCTAGCGGGAGGGAATACAATGAGCAGTTCTTC. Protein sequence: CASSQVCSSGREYNEQFF.

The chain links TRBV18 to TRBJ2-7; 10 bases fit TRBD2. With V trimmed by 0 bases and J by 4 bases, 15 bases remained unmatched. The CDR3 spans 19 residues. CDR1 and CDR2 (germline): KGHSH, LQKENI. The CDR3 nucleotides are TGTGCCAGCTCACCACCGGCAGGGGAATCTAGCGGGAGACGGTACGAGCAGTACTTC. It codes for CASSPPAGESSGRRYEQYF.

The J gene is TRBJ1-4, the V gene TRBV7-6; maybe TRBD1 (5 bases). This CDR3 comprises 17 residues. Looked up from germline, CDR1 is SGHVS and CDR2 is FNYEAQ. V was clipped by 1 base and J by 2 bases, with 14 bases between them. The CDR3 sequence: CASSLVVREGTNEKLFF. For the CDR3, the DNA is TGTGCCAGCAGCTTAGTAGTGAGGGAGGGGACTAATGAAAAACTGTTTTTT.

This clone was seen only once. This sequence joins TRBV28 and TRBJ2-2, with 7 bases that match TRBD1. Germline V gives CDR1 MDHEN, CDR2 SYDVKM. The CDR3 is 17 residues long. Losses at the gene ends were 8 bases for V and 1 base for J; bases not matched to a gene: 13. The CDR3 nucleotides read TGTGCCAGCGGTGGGACAGCAGGACTTCTGAACACCGGGGAGCTGTTTTTT. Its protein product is CASGGTAGLLNTGELFF.

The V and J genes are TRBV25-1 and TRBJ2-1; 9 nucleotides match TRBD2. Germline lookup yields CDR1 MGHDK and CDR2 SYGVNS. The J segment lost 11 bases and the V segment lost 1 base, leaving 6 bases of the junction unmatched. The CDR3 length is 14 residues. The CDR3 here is CASSEFEREVKQFF. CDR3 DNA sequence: TGTGCCAGCAGTGAATTCGAGCGGGAGGTTAAGCAGTTCTTC.

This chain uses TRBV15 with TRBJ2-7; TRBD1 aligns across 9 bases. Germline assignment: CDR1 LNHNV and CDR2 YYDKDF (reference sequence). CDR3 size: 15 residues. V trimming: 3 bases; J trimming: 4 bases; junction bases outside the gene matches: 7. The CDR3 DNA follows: TGTGCCACCAGCAGTGCTACAGGGGGCCTGTACGAGCAGTACTTC. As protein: CATSSATGGLYEQYF.

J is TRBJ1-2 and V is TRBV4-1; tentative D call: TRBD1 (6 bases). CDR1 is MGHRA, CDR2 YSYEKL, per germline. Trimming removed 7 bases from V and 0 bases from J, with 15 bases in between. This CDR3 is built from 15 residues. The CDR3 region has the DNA TGCGCCAGCACCCCCTCGGGGGGCGCTAACTATGGCTACACCTTC. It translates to CASTPSGGANYGYTF.

The CDR3 region has the DNA TGCGCCAGCAGCTTGGGGGTCGGCGGGAGCACTCGCTACAATGAGCAGTTCTTC. It yields the protein CASSLGVGGSTRYNEQFF. This chain links TRBV5-1 with TRBJ2-1; 7 bases fit TRBD2. Germline loops: CDR1 SGHRS, CDR2 YFSETQ. The CDR3 runs to 18 residues. V gave up 0 bases and J gave up 3 bases; unmatched junction bases: 12.